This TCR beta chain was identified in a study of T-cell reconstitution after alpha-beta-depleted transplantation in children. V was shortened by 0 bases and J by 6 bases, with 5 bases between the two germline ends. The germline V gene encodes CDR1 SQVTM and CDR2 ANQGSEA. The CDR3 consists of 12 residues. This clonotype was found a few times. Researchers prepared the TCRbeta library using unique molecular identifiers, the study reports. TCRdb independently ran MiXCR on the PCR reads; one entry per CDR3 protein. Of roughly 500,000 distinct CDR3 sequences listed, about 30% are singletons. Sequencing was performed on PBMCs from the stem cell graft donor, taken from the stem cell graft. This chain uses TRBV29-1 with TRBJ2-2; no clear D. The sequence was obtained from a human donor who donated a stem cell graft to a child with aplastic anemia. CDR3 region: CSVEDPPGELFF. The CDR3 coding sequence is TGCAGCGTTGAAGACCCCCCCGGGGAGCTGTTTTTT.